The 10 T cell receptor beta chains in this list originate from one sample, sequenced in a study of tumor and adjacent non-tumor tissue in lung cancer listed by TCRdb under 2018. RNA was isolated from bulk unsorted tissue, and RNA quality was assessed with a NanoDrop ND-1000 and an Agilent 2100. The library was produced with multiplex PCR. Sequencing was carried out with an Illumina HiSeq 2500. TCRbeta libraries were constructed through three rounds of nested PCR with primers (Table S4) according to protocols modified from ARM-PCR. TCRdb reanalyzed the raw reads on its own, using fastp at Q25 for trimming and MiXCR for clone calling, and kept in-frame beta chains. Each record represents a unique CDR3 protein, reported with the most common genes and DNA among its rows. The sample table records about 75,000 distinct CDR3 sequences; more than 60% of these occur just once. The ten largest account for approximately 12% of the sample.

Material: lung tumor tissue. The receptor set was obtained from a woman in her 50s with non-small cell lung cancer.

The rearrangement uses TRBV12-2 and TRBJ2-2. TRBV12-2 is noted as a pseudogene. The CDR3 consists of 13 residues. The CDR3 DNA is TGTGCCAGCACCAGCGAGTGTACCGGGGAGCTGTTTTTT. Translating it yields CASTSECTGELFF.

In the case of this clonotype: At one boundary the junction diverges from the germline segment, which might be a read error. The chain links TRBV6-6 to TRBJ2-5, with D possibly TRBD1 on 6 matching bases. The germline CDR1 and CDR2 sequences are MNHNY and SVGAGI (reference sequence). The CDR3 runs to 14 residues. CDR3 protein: CANRYAQGRETQYF. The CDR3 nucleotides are TGTGCCAACAGATACGCACAGGGTCGAGAGACCCAGTATTTC.

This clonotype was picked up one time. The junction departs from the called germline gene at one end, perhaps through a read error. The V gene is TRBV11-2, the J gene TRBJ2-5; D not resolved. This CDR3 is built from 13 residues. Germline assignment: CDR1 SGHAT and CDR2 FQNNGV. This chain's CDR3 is CVSSLSRFDTQYF. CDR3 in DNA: TGTGTCAGCAGCTTATCCAGGTTTGACACCCAGTACTTC.

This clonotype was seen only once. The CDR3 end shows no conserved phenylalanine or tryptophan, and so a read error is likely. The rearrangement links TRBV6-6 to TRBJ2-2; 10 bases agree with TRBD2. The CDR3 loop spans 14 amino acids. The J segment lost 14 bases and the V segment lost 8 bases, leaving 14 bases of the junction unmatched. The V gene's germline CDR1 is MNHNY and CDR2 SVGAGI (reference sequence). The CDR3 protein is CASSSGRETGNLFI. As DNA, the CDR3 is TGTGCCAGCTCCAGCGGGAGGGAAACCGGGAACCTGTTTATT.

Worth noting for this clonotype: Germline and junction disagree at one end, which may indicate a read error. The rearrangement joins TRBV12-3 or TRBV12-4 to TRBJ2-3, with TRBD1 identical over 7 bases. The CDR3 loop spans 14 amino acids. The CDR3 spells CAISIRQGPETQYF. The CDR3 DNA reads TGTGCCATCAGTATCAGACAGGGTCCAGAAACGCAGTATTTT.

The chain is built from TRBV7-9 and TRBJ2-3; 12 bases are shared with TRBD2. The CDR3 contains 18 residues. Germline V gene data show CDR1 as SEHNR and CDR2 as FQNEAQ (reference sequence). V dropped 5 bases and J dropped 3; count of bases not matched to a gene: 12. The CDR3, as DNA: TGTGCCAGCAGCCTGACTAGCGGGAGCAGGCGAGGGACAGATACGCAGTATTTT. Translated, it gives CASSLTSGSRRGTDTQYF.

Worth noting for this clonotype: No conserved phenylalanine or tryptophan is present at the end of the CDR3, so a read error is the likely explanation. The CDR3 spells CSARDNIGELFL. Written as DNA, the CDR3 is TGCAGTGCTAGAGATAACATCGGGGAGCTGTTTCTT. J is TRBJ2-2 and V is TRBV20-1; D uncertain. The CDR3 loop spans 12 amino acids. The germline gives CDR1 DFQATT, CDR2 SNEGSKA (reference sequence).

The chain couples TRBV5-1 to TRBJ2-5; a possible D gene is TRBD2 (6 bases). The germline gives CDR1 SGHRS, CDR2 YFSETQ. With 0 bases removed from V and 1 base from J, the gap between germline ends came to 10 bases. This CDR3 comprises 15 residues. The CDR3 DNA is TGCGCCAGCAGCTTGGTTCTGCGGGGCCAAGAGACCCAGTACTTC. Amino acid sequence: CASSLVLRGQETQYF.

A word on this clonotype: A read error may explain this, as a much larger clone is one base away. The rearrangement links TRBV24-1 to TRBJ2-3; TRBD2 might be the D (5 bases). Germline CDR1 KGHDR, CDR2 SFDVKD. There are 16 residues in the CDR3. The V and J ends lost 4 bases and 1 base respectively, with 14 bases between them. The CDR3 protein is CATSEPELGGTDTQYF. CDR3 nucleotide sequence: TGTGCCACCAGTGAACCGGAACTAGGCGGCACAGATACGCAGTATTTT.

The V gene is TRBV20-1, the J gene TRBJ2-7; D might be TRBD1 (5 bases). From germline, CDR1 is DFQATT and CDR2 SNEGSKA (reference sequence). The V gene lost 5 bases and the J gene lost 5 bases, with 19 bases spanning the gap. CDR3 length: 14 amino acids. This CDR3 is CSAQELTVSHEQYF. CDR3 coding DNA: TGCAGTGCTCAGGAATTGACAGTCAGTCACGAGCAGTACTTC.